A selection of T cell receptor beta chains follows, all from one sample in a study of shared clonotypes between healthy human individuals. Some clones are missing from TCRdb's copy, which holds only in-frame ones; the method was immunoSEQ multiplex PCR. The sample shows approximately 500,000 clones, around 96% of them seen only once. Material: naive CD4+ T cells sorted from blood. The receptor set was obtained from a woman in her 30s in good health. Each CDR3 is given with its conserved first and last residue. The order of the fields is CDR3 length, clone size, J gene, D gene, V gene, CDR3 DNA, CDR3 protein. D genes are given only for firm matches. Expanded clones are given a class, and other clones once, few, many or no size at all.

16	NA	TRBJ2-2	NA	TRBV18	TGTGCCAGCTCACCACGCAAGTCGGGGGACACCGGGGAGCTGTTTTTT	CASSPRKSGDTGELFF
14	NA	TRBJ2-7	NA	TRBV15	TGTGCCACCAGCAGAGGGTATGAGGACTACGAGCAGTACTTC	CATSRGYEDYEQYF
11	NA	TRBJ2-1	NA	TRBV28	TGTGCCAGCGGAATTTACAATGAGCAGTTCTTC	CASGIYNEQFF
15	NA	TRBJ1-4	NA	TRBV19	TGTGCCAGTAGTATAGGTGGCGCAGCTAATGAAAAACTGTTTTTT	CASSIGGAANEKLFF
14	NA	TRBJ2-7	NA	TRBV6-5	TGTGCCAGCGGGTATGAAGTTGGGATCCACGAGCAGTACTTC	CASGYEVGIHEQYF
13	NA	TRBJ2-7	TRBD2	TRBV10-3	TGTGCCATCTCTTCGGGAGCGGGGTACGAGCAGTACTTC	CAISSGAGYEQYF
16	NA	TRBJ1-4	TRBD1	TRBV5-1	TGCGCCAGCAGCTTGAACCGGGACAGGGTCAATGAAAAACTGTTTTTT	CASSLNRDRVNEKLFF
15	NA	TRBJ1-2	TRBD1	TRBV9	TGTGCCAGCGGAAAGACAGGGGGAAGTAGCTATGGCTACACCTTC	CASGKTGGSSYGYTF
14	NA	TRBJ1-1	TRBD1	TRBV11-2	TGTGCCAGCAGCAGGGACAGGGGGACCACTGAAGCTTTCTTT	CASSRDRGTTEAFF
15	NA	TRBJ2-1	TRBD2	TRBV28	TGTGCCAGCAGCCCGCCGGCGGGAGCAAGGAGTGAGCAGTTCTTC	CASSPPAGARSEQFF
19	NA	TRBJ2-1	TRBD2	TRBV7-2	TGTGCCAGCAGCTTAGGGAGGAGGGAACTAGCGGACAGCTACAATGAGCAGTTCTTC	CASSLGRRELADSYNEQFF
15	NA	TRBJ2-6	NA	TRBV5-1	TGCGCCAGCACTCTTAAGCCGTCTGGGGCCAACGTCCTGACTTTC	CASTLKPSGANVLTF
12	once	TRBJ1-1	TRBD1	TRBV7-2	TGTGCCAGCAGTTTGGACAGGGGAGCAGGTTTCTTT	CASSLDRGAGFF
18	NA	TRBJ2-7	TRBD2	TRBV28	TGTGCCGCGGTGGGTGGGGGATCTAGCGGGAGCTCTAACTACGAGCAGTACTTC	CAAVGGGSSGSSNYEQYF
15	NA	TRBJ1-2	NA	TRBV5-1	TGCGCCAGCAGCTTGGTTCCGGGAATAGACTATGGCTACACCTTC	CASSLVPGIDYGYTF
14	NA	TRBJ1-1	TRBD1	TRBV6-1	TGTGCCAGCAGTCCGTGGACAGGGTATACTGAAGCTTTCTTT	CASSPWTGYTEAFF
11	NA	TRBJ2-5	NA	TRBV28	TGTGCCAGCAGTTTGAGACTGGCCCAGTACTTC	CASSLRLAQYF
16	NA	TRBJ1-1	TRBD1	TRBV5-1	TGCGCCAGCAGCCCGGACAGGGGAGCTATGAACACTGAAGCTTTCTTT	CASSPDRGAMNTEAFF
17	NA	TRBJ1-4	NA	TRBV19	TGTGCCAGTAGTATTCGGGACGGATTTGCAACTAATGAAAAACTGTTTTTT	CASSIRDGFATNEKLFF
11	NA	TRBJ2-1	NA	TRBV6-6	TGTGCCAGCACTTACGCGGCAGCACAGTTCTTC	CASTYAAAQFF
13	NA	TRBJ1-1	NA	TRBV28	TGTGCCAGCAGTCCGCATTGGATCACTGAAGCTTTCTTT	CASSPHWITEAFF
15	NA	TRBJ2-7	TRBD2	TRBV7-9	TGTGCCAGCAGCTTTAGCGGGAGGGCCGTCTACGAGCAGTACTTC	CASSFSGRAVYEQYF
14	once	TRBJ1-1	NA	TRBV18	TGTGCCAGCTCACCACCTGGGTCCAACACTGAAGCTTTCTTT	CASSPPGSNTEAFF
14	NA	TRBJ1-2	NA	TRBV5-1	TGCGCCAGCAGCTTGGAGGACGCGACCTATGGCTACACCTTC	CASSLEDATYGYTF
13	NA	TRBJ1-5	NA	TRBV28	TGTGCCAGCAGTCTAATCCAAAGTGGGCCCCAGCATTTT	CASSLIQSGPQHF
14	NA	TRBJ1-1	NA	TRBV5-4	TGTGCCAGCAGCCCCAGCGGGGGCTTATTTGAAGCTTTCTTT	CASSPSGGLFEAFF
14	NA	TRBJ1-1	NA	TRBV5-6	TGTGCCAGCAGCTTGGGACAGGCGCTTTTTGGATCTTTCTTT	CASSLGQALFGSFF
13	NA	TRBJ2-7	NA	TRBV27	TGTGCCAGCACTGGACAGAAACCTTACGAGCAGTACTTC	CASTGQKPYEQYF
12	NA	TRBJ2-4	NA	TRBV28	TGTGCCAGCATGGGCCAGGGAAACATTCAGTACTTC	CASMGQGNIQYF
15	once	TRBJ1-1	TRBD1	TRBV30	TGTGCCTGGAGTGTACTAGAGGGGGCGGGCACTGAAGCTTTCTTT	CAWSVLEGAGTEAFF
16	NA	TRBJ2-1	NA	TRBV11-2	TGTGCCAGCAGCCCCTTATCAGGGGATCACTACAATGAGCAGTTCTTC	CASSPLSGDHYNEQFF
15	NA	TRBJ2-1	TRBD2	TRBV5-4	TGTGCCAGCAGCTCGACTAGCCAATCCTACAATGAGCAGTTCTTC	CASSSTSQSYNEQFF
16	NA	TRBJ2-1	TRBD1	TRBV4-1	TGCGCCAGCAGCCAACCCCGGGACAGGGATTGGCATGAGCAGTTCTTC	CASSQPRDRDWHEQFF
18	once	TRBJ2-2	NA	TRBV27	TGTGCCAGCAGTTTACGGCTTGGAGCGGGCAATCCCCCCGGGGAGCTGTTTTTT	CASSLRLGAGNPPGELFF
16	NA	TRBJ2-1	TRBD2	TRBV10-3	TGTGCCATCAGTGAGTCGGGACTAGCGGGGCGCAATGAGCAGTTCTTC	CAISESGLAGRNEQFF
14	NA	TRBJ2-7	TRBD2	TRBV28	TGTGCCAGCAGTTTAACGGGAGGGACCTACGAGCAGTACTTC	CASSLTGGTYEQYF
16	NA	TRBJ2-5	TRBD1	TRBV9	TGTGCCAGCAGCGCGGGGACAGGGGTTTCCCAAGAGACCCAGTACTTC	CASSAGTGVSQETQYF
12	NA	TRBJ1-4	NA	TRBV2	TGTGCCAGCAGCACCGGGCCGGAAAAACTGTTTTTT	CASSTGPEKLFF
14	NA	TRBJ1-2	TRBD1	TRBV11-2	TGTGCCAGCAGCTTAGTGCAGGGGGCGTATGGCTACACCTTC	CASSLVQGAYGYTF
16	NA	TRBJ2-3	NA	TRBV4-1	TGCGCCAGCAGCCAAGAACGCGGGACTAGCACAGATACGCAGTATTTT	CASSQERGTSTDTQYF
15	NA	TRBJ2-1	TRBD2	TRBV7-2	TGTGCCAGCAGCCCCGGCGGGAGTGGGATTAATGAGCAGTTCTTC	CASSPGGSGINEQFF
13	NA	TRBJ2-1	NA	TRBV6-6	TGTGCCAGCACCCAATACGCGACTGCTGAGCAGTTCTTC	CASTQYATAEQFF
15	NA	TRBJ1-2	TRBD1	TRBV6-1	TGTGCCAGCAGTGAAAGGAGGGGGCGCAGCTATGGCTACACCTTC	CASSERRGRSYGYTF
14	NA	TRBJ1-1	NA	TRBV28	TGTGCCAGCACCAGTGGGTGGGGCGTGACTGAAGCTTTCTTT	CASTSGWGVTEAFF
11	NA	TRBJ2-7	NA	TRBV7-3	TGTGCCAGCAGCTTCTCCTACGAGCAGTACTTC	CASSFSYEQYF
15	NA	TRBJ1-5	NA	TRBV18	TGTGCCAGCTCTCCAGGGCAGGGGCCGAATCAGCCCCAGCATTTT	CASSPGQGPNQPQHF
15	NA	TRBJ2-1	NA	TRBV5-4	TGTGCCAGCAGCTTGCTTTCGGGGTCCTACAATGAGCAGTTCTTC	CASSLLSGSYNEQFF